The 23 T cell receptor beta chains below come from one sample, sequenced in a study of T cell responses to AZD1222 COVID-19 vaccine. The repertoire was sequenced with immunoSEQ multiplex PCR; TCRdb's copy has only in-frame clones and lacks some. Of about 140,000 clones listed, around four fifths are singletons. The sequenced sample was peripheral blood, obtained on day 0 of AZD1222 vaccination. The receptors stem from an adult in good health.

The rearrangement joins TRBV5-1 to TRBJ2-7; no clear D. The CDR3 sequence is 14 residues long. V lost 2 bases and J 5 bases, leaving 14 bases between the germline ends. Germline V lookup: CDR1 SGHRS, CDR2 YFSETQ. The CDR3, as DNA: TGCGCCAGCAGCTTAGAGGATCTGGGGAACGAGCAGTACTTC. Translation: CASSLEDLGNEQYF.

This clone has just one count. The chain combines TRBV5-1 with TRBJ2-5; 11 positions match TRBD1. The CDR3 totals 16 residues. V trimming: 2 bases; J trimming: 2 bases; junction bases outside the gene matches: 5. Germline values: CDR1 SGHRS, CDR2 YFSETQ. The CDR3 protein is CASSLSGQGGQETQYF. The CDR3, as DNA: TGCGCCAGCAGCTTATCGGGACAGGGGGGGCAAGAGACCCAGTACTTC.

The count of this clone is one. The gene calls are TRBV28 and TRBJ1-3; 8 nucleotides match TRBD1. The CDR3 covers 14 residues. The V gene's germline CDR1 is MDHEN and CDR2 SYDVKM. Trimming removed 6 bases from V and 3 bases from J; junction bases left unmatched: 4. CDR3 amino acids: CASSPGGLGNTIYF. The CDR3 DNA is TGTGCCAGCAGCCCAGGGGGCCTTGGAAACACCATATATTTT.

The V gene is TRBV28, the J gene TRBJ1-4; D is ambiguous. The CDR3 extends over 13 amino acids. Trimming removed 3 bases from V and 8 bases from J, with 10 bases in between. Per germline, CDR1 MDHEN and CDR2 SYDVKM. CDR3 DNA sequence: TGTGCCAGCAGTTTGCGGGATAGGGAAAAACTGTTTTTT. This translates into CASSLRDREKLFF.

The chain has TRBV19 and TRBJ1-1, with a possible D match to TRBD1 (5 bases). The CDR3 sequence is 14 residues long. Between the trimmed V and J ends, which lost 3 bases and 1 base, there was a span of 9 bases. Germline V gives CDR1 LNHDA, CDR2 SQIVND (reference sequence). This CDR3 reads CASSIMGGNTEAFF. Written as DNA, the CDR3 is TGTGCCAGTAGTATTATGGGGGGGAACACTGAAGCTTTCTTT.

This rearrangement joins TRBV28 to TRBJ2-1, with TRBD2 matching 7 bases. With V trimmed by 5 bases and J by 1 base, 8 bases remained unmatched. The germline V gene has CDR1 MDHEN and CDR2 SYDVKM. The CDR3 consists of 16 residues. CDR3 nucleotide sequence: TGTGCCAGCAGTGGCCTGGGGGGGGTTTCCTACAATGAGCAGTTCTTC. It codes for CASSGLGGVSYNEQFF.

The rearrangement uses TRBV6-5 and TRBJ2-7; tentatively, D is TRBD2 (7 bases). Per germline, CDR1 MNHEY and CDR2 SVGAGI. CDR3 length equals 13 residues. V lost 6 bases and J lost 5, with 14 bases in between. DNA for the CDR3: TGTGCCAGCAGAAACGGCGGGGGCGACGAGCAGTACTTC. Amino acid sequence: CASRNGGGDEQYF.

The V gene is TRBV7-9, the J gene TRBJ1-5; D is uncertain. The CDR3 totals 15 residues. Germline loops: CDR1 SEHNR, CDR2 FQNEAQ (reference sequence). V lost 6 bases and J 0 bases, leaving 12 bases between the germline ends. The DNA for the CDR3 is TGTGCCAGCAGTTTGACGGGGTCTAGCAATCAGCCCCAGCATTTT. Translating it yields CASSLTGSSNQPQHF.

This chain links TRBV7-9 with TRBJ2-7; TRBD1 agrees at 8 bases. The junction had 10 bases not matched to a gene; V was cut back by 4 bases and J by 5 bases. This CDR3 spans 15 amino acids. CDR1 and CDR2 from the germline V gene are SEHNR and FQNEAQ (reference sequence). CDR3 region: CASSSQRTGNHEQYF. CDR3 nucleotides: TGTGCCAGCAGCTCTCAACGGACAGGGAACCACGAGCAGTACTTC.

On this clone itself: This sample includes further DNA sequences coding for the same CDR3. The chain links TRBV5-1 to TRBJ2-3; D is uncertain. Germline CDR1 and CDR2: SGHRS and YFSETQ. V was clipped by 0 bases and J by 0 bases, with 2 bases between them. This CDR3 has 13 residues. CDR3 protein: CASSLGSTDTQYF. The CDR3 region has the DNA TGCGCCAGCAGCTTGGGCAGCACAGATACGCAGTATTTT. Full variable domain (missing parts from reference TRBV5-1 and TRBJ2-3): KAGVTQTPRYLIKTRGQQVTLSCSPISGHRSVSWYQQTPGQGLQFLFEYFSETQRNKGNFPGRFSGRQFSNSRSEMNVSTLELGDSALYLCASSLGSTDTQYFGPGTRLTVL.

The chain recombines TRBV7-8 with TRBJ1-3; possible D gene TRBD1, 5 bases. Trimming stripped 6 bases from V and 4 bases from J, with 13 bases between. Germline values: CDR1 SGHVS, CDR2 FQNEAQ. The CDR3 has 14 residues. DNA of the CDR3: TGTGCCAGCAGTCCAGCGGGGCGAGGAAACACCATATATTTT. Translated, it gives CASSPAGRGNTIYF. The variable domain in full, completed from reference TRBV7-8 and TRBJ1-3, reads GAGVSQSPRYKVAKRGQDVALRCDPISGHVSLFWYQQALGQGPEFLTYFQNEAQLDKSGLPSDRFFAERPEGSVSTLKIQRTQQEDSAVYLCASSPAGRGNTIYFGEGSWLTVV.

This chain joins TRBV19 and TRBJ1-6; 8 nucleotides match TRBD1. The CDR3 length is 15 residues. Germline CDR1 and CDR2: LNHDA and SQIVND (reference sequence). V was clipped by 7 bases and J by 10 bases; unmatched bases: 12. CDR3 sequence: CASKEAGQVGSPLHF. CDR3 DNA sequence: TGTGCCAGTAAGGAGGCGGGACAGGTAGGGTCACCCCTCCACTTT.

This clone has a single count. The chain has TRBV9 and TRBJ1-2; a weak D match, TRBD1 (5 bases). The germline CDR1 and CDR2 sequences are SGDLS and YYNGEE. The CDR3 consists of 14 residues. V lost 3 bases to trimming and J lost 8 bases, with 17 bases between them. In DNA, the CDR3 is TGTGCCAGCAGCGAGAGTGGGGGTCTCAGGGGCTACACCTTC. Translating it yields CASSESGGLRGYTF.

This clone was detected only once. This chain connects TRBV27 to TRBJ2-7; D gene ambiguous. V lost 3 bases and J lost 1, with 10 bases in between. CDR3 size: 14 residues. Germline loops: CDR1 MNHEY, CDR2 SMNVEV (reference sequence). The CDR3 sequence is CASSFGRKSYEQYF. The CDR3, as DNA: TGTGCCAGCAGTTTTGGACGGAAATCCTACGAGCAGTACTTC.

This clone is a singleton in its sample. The rearrangement uses TRBV28 and TRBJ1-5; D is uncertain. Germline CDR1 and CDR2: MDHEN and SYDVKM. The CDR3 contains 13 residues. V gave up 1 base and J gave up 4 bases, with 5 bases separating them. CDR3 nucleotides: TGTGCCAGCAGTTTATCAGTAAATCAGCCCCAGCATTTT. The encoded protein is CASSLSVNQPQHF.

The V gene is TRBV6-2 or TRBV6-3, the J gene TRBJ1-5, with 8 bases aligning to TRBD1. Trimming took 5 bases from V and 7 from J; bases not matched to a gene: 7. Germline-derived CDR1 and CDR2 are MNHEY and SVGEGT. The length of the CDR3 is 14 residues. The CDR3 spells CASSLQGERQPQHF. CDR3 nucleotides: TGTGCCAGCAGTCTACAGGGGGAACGCCAGCCCCAGCATTTT.

This chain joins TRBV27 and TRBJ2-2; 8 bases align to TRBD1. V gave up 0 bases and J gave up 4 bases; unmatched junction bases: 4. Germline values: CDR1 MNHEY, CDR2 SMNVEV (reference sequence). This CDR3 is built from 16 residues. The CDR3 spells CASSLSDRAATGELFF. The DNA for the CDR3 is TGTGCCAGCAGTTTATCGGACAGGGCGGCCACCGGGGAGCTGTTTTTT.

CDR3 DNA sequence: TGTGCCAGCAGTTTATCGAAGTTCCGGGGATATGGCTACACCTTC. Amino acid sequence: CASSLSKFRGYGYTF. The chain carries TRBV27 and TRBJ1-2; D gene unclear. The CDR3 sequence is 15 residues long. Trimming cost V 0 bases and J 5 bases, with 13 bases left between them. Germline CDR1 is MNHEY and CDR2 is SMNVEV (reference sequence).

The chain employs TRBV28 and TRBJ1-4; possibly TRBD1 for D (6 bases). The CDR3 sequence is 15 residues long. Trimming shortened V by 6 bases and J by 4 bases, and 15 bases separated the two germline ends. The germline CDR1 and CDR2 sequences are MDHEN and SYDVKM. The CDR3 region has the DNA TGTGCCAGCAGCCGGGCGGGGGCAGGTAATGAAAAACTGTTTTTT. Translated, it gives CASSRAGAGNEKLFF.

The genes are TRBV30 and TRBJ1-3; TRBD1 matches at 8 bases. In germline, CDR1 is GTSNPN, CDR2 SVGIG (reference sequence). The CDR3 length is 18 residues. The junction had 15 bases not matched to a gene; V was cut back by 4 bases and J by 1 base. CDR3 amino acids: CAWNSDRGKVTSGNTIYF. Here the CDR3 DNA reads TGTGCCTGGAACTCAGACAGGGGTAAAGTCACTTCTGGAAACACCATATATTTT. Using reference TRBV30 and TRBJ1-3 for the parts outside the CDR3, the full variable domain is SQTIHQWPATLVQPVGSPLSLECTVEGTSNPNLYWYRQAAGRGLQLLFYSVGIGQISSEVPQNLSASRPQDRQFILSSKKLLLSDSGFYLCAWNSDRGKVTSGNTIYFGEGSWLTVV.

V is TRBV18 and J is TRBJ1-5, with unresolved D. CDR1 is KGHSH and CDR2 is LQKENI in the germline V gene. The CDR3 runs to 13 residues. Trimming shortened V by 6 bases and J by 5 bases, and 11 bases separated the two germline ends. CDR3 in DNA: TGTGCCAGCTCCGTGGCGGTTGATCAGCCCCAGCATTTT. The encoded protein is CASSVAVDQPQHF.

V usage is TRBV6-5 and J usage is TRBJ2-2; D uncertain. The CDR3 totals 14 residues. V was shortened by 7 bases and J by 4 bases, with 13 bases between the two germline ends. The germline gives CDR1 MNHEY, CDR2 SVGAGI. This CDR3 is CASTGWGATGELFF. CDR3 in DNA: TGTGCCAGCACTGGCTGGGGTGCCACCGGGGAGCTGTTTTTT.

The V and J genes are TRBV3-1 (or the pseudogene TRBV3-2) and TRBJ1-2; the D gene is possibly TRBD1 (5 bases). This CDR3 contains 14 residues. Trimming removed 4 bases from V and 4 bases from J, with 13 bases in between. The germline CDR1 and CDR2 sequences are LGHDT and YNNKEL (reference sequence). The CDR3 region is CASSLGLGPYGYTF. The DNA of the CDR3 is TGTGCCAGCAGCCTCGGTTTGGGGCCCTATGGCTACACCTTC.